This record covers a single T cell receptor beta chain. Its target is not known. The data derive from a study of cytomegalovirus exposure and HLA in healthy donors. CDR3 length: 15 amino acids. Germline CDR1 is MNHEY and CDR2 is SVGAGI. Trimming pared 0 bases from V and 9 bases from J, leaving 14 bases between. PCR involved 60 Vbeta and 13 Jbeta primers. Profiled with immunoSEQ multiplex PCR; TCRdb holds only in-frame clones, not every one. Of about 180,000 clones listed, approximately 80% are singletons. Study results and caveats: A later analysis reportedly found fewer N-insertions in an Asian-associated ancestry cluster than the roughly 680-donor mean. Some V segments (TRBV6-2 and TRBV6-3 among them) were excluded as indistinguishable. Analyses of presence/absence relied on an assumption of roughly uniform sequencing depth across donors. Later genetic work tied a missense DCLRE1C variant to beta-chain V and J trimming.

The chain joins TRBV6-5 to TRBJ2-2, with a tentative D call TRBD2 (5 bases). Sequencing input: PBMCs. The clonotype comes from a man between 18 and 35 years old in good health and CMV-seronegative. CDR3 protein: CASSYSIAGGRELFF. The CDR3, as DNA: TGTGCCAGCAGTTACTCGATAGCAGGCGGGCGGGAGCTGTTTTTT.